This paragraph covers one T cell receptor beta chain sequence. Its antigen is not identified. Germline V CDR1 and CDR2: SEHNR, FQNEAQ (reference sequence). The CDR3 is made up of 16 amino acids. Losses at the gene ends were 6 bases for V and 2 bases for J; bases not matched to a gene: 10. The data stem from a study of T-cell reconstitution after alpha-beta-depleted transplantation in children. Study-wide points: One year post-transplant, T-cell counts and diversity were largely derived from T cells produced anew. Surviving recipient T cells and intrathymic progenitors accounted for some patients' high TCRbeta diversity at day 60.

TCRbeta library construction was performed incorporating unique molecular identifiers. TCRdb ran MiXCR on the PCR reads and lists one entry per CDR3 protein. Of about a million distinct CDR3 sequences listed, about 29% are singletons. V and J are TRBV7-9 and TRBJ2-3; 8 positions match TRBD2. Here the sequenced sample was PBMCs, mostly from graft donor cells, taken 360 days after TCRalphabeta/CD19-depleted stem cell transplant. This clonotype was obtained from a boy under three years old who had a stem cell transplant for SCID, so the T cells may come from the graft donor. CDR3 region: CASSSRGGPYTDTQYF. The CDR3 DNA is TGTGCCAGCAGTTCTCGGGGGGGGCCCTACACAGATACGCAGTATTTT.